This T cell receptor beta chain was observed in a study of molecular identifiers for immune sequencing clone quantification. TCRdb reprocessed the PCR reads with MiXCR, giving one entry per CDR3 protein. This table holds about 100,000 distinct CDR3 sequences, 36% found once. In its sample, this clonotype was seen many times. CDR3 length: 15 amino acids. The V end lost 6 bases, the J end lost 0 bases, and 12 bases lay between the germline ends. CDR1 is MNHEY, CDR2 SVGEGT, per germline. The sample taken for sequencing was naive CD8+ T cells from blood, with Jurkat cell RNA spiked in. Regarding subset: FACS-sorted CD8+CD4-CCR7+CD45RA+ naive T cells. The chain combines TRBV6-2 or TRBV6-3 with TRBJ1-5; no clear D gene. This sequence originates from a human donor in good health. Some libraries in this study had Jurkat cell RNA spiked in. CDR3 bases: TGTGCCAGCAGCATCAAAGCATTTAGCAATCAGCCCCAGCATTTT. This codes for CASSIKAFSNQPQHF.